This record concerns one T cell receptor beta chain sequence. Its antigen remains unidentified. The source of the sample is a study of T-cell memory formation after mild COVID-19. Study observations and caveats: There was a balanced CD4/CD8 profile in clones contracting day 15 to 85, and later expanders leaned CD4+. For second-wave clones that peaked at day 37, SARS-CoV-2 specificity went unverified. Memory from before infection featured some responding clones, which suggests cross-reactive memory joined.

From germline, CDR1 is MNHNS and CDR2 SASEGT. Trimming pared 7 bases from V and 1 base from J, leaving 14 bases between. The CDR3 totals 15 residues. TCRdb re-analysed the 5' RACE reads in MiXCR, keeping a single row per CDR3 protein. The sample carries fewer than 90,000 distinct CDR3 sequences, around 13% recorded once. The sequence derives from a man aged 18 to 29 who had mild COVID-19 (a few samples of this study predate the infection). Cell type and time point are not known. The rearrangement links TRBV6-1 to TRBJ2-1, with D possibly matching TRBD2 (6 bases). Source material: PBMCs or a T cell subset sorted from them (not recorded which). CDR3 region: CASTQPGGSYNEQFF. CDR3 DNA: TGTGCCAGCACCCAACCCGGGGGATCCTACAATGAGCAGTTCTTC.